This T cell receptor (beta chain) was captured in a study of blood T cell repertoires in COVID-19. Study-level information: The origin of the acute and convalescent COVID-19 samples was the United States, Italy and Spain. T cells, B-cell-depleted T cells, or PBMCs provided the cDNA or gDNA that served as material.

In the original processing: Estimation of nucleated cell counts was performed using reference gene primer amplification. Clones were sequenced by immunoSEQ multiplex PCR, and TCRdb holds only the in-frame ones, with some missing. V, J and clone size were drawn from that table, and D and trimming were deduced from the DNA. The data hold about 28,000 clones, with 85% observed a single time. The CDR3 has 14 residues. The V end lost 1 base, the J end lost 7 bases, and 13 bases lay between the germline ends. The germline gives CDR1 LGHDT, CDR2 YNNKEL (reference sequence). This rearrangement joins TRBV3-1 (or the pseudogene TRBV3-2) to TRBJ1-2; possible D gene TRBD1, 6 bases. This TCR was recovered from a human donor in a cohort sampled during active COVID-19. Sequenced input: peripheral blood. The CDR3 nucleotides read TGTGCCAGCAGCCAAGGGGGCAGGGGCTCTGGCTACACCTTC. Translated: CASSQGGRGSGYTF.